This T cell receptor (beta chain) was retrieved from a study of cytomegalovirus exposure and HLA in healthy donors. Trimming removed 8 bases from V and 0 bases from J, with 10 bases in between. CDR1 and CDR2 from the germline V gene are MNHEY and SMNVEV (reference sequence). This CDR3 region has 14 residues. Remarks on this clone: No antigen is known for it.

Study outcomes and limitations: As was reported, the HLA-A and HLA-B alleles of most subjects were accurately predicted from TCR beta sequences.

Both 60 Vbeta primers and 13 Jbeta primers went into the PCR. This table comes from immunoSEQ multiplex PCR, and its TCRdb copy is limited to in-frame clones, with some not included. The table has around 85,000 clones, under 90% seen once. The rearrangement links TRBV27 to TRBJ1-4, with D uncertain. This receptor was obtained from a man over 45 in good health and CMV-seropositive. Sequencing used PBMCs. The CDR3 bases are TGTGCCAGCCCCCCAGGCACAACTAATGAAAAACTGTTTTTT. Protein product: CASPPGTTNEKLFF.